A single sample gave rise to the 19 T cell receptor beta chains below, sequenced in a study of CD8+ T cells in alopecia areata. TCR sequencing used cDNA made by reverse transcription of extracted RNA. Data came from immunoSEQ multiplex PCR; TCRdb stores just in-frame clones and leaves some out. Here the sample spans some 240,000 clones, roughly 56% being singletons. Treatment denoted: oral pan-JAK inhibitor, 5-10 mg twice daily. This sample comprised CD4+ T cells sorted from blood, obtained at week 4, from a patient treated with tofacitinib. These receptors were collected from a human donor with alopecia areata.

Here the CDR3 reads CASSDSGGGHYNEQFF. The DNA for the CDR3 is TGTGCCAGCAGTGATTCTGGCGGGGGCCACTACAATGAGCAGTTCTTC. The chain recombines TRBV2 with TRBJ2-1, with D maybe TRBD2 (7 bases). V was pared by 3 bases and J by 3 bases, with 15 bases between. Germline V gene data show CDR1 as SNHLY and CDR2 as FYNNEI. The CDR3 is 16 residues long.

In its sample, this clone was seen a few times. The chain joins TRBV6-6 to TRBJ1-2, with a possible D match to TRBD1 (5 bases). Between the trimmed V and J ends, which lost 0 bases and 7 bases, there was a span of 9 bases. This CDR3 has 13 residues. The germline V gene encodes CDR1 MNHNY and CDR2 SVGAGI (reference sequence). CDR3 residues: CASSYSRDGGYTF. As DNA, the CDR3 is TGTGCCAGCAGTTACTCTCGGGACGGTGGCTACACCTTC.

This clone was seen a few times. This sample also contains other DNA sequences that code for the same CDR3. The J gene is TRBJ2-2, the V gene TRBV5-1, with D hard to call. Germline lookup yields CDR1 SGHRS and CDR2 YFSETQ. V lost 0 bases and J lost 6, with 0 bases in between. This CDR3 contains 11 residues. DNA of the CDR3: TGCGCCAGCAGCTTGGCCGGGGAGCTGTTTTTT. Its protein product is CASSLAGELFF.

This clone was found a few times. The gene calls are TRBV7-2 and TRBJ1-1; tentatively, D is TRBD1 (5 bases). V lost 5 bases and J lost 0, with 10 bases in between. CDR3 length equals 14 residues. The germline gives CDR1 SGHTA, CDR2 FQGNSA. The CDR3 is CASSTTGVNTEAFF. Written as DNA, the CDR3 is TGTGCCAGCAGCACTACAGGAGTGAACACTGAAGCTTTCTTT.

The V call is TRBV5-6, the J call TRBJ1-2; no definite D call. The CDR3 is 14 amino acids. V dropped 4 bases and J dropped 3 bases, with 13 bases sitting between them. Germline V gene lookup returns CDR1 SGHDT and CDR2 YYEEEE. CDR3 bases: TGTGCCAGCAGCCGACGGACCCCAGACTATGGCTACACCTTC. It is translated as CASSRRTPDYGYTF.

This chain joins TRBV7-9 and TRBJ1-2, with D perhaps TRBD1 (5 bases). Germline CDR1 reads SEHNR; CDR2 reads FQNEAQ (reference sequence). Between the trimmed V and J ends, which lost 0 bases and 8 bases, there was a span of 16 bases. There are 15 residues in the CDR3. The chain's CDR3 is CASSLAAGLTQGYTF. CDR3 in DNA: TGTGCCAGCAGCTTAGCAGCAGGGCTGACTCAGGGCTACACCTTC.

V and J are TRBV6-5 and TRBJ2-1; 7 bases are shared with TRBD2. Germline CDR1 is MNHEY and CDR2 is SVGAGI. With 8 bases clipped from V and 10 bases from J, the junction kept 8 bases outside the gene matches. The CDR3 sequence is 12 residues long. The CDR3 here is CASGALAAEQFF. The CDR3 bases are TGTGCCAGCGGGGCCCTAGCGGCCGAGCAGTTCTTC.

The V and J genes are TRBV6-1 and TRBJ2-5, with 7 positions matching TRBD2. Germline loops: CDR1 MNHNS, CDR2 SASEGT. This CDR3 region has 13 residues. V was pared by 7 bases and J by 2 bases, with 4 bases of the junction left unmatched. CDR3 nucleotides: TGTGCCAGCACTGGTAGCGGGCAAGAGACCCAGTACTTC. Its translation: CASTGSGQETQYF.

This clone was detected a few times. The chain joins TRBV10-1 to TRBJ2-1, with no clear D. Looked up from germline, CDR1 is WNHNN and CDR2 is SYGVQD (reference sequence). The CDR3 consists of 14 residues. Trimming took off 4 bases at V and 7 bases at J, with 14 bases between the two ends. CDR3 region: CASSGVGGRNEQFF. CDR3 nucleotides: TGCGCCAGCAGTGGAGTTGGCGGTAGGAATGAGCAGTTCTTC.

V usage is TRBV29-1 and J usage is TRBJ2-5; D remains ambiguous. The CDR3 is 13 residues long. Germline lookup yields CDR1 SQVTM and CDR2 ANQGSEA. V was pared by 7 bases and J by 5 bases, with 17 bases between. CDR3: CSELSRVTETQYF. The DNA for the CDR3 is TGCAGCGAGTTAAGTCGGGTTACGGAGACCCAGTACTTC.

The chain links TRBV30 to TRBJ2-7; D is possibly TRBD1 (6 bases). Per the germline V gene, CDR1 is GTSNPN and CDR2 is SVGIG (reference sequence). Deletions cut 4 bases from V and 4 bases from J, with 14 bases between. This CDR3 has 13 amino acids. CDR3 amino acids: CAWKKSGVYEQYF. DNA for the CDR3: TGTGCCTGGAAGAAGTCAGGGGTATACGAGCAGTACTTC.

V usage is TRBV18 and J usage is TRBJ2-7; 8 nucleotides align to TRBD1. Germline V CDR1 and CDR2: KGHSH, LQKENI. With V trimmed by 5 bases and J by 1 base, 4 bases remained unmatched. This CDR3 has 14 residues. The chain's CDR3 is CASSSRTGSYEQYF. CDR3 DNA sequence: TGTGCCAGCTCATCCCGGACAGGGTCCTACGAGCAGTACTTC.

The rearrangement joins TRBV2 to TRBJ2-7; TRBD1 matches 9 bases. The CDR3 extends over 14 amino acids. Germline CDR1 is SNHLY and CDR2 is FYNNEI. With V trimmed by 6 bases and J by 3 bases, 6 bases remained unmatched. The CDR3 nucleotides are TGTGCCAGCAGCGTCCCGGGACAGGGCTACGAGCAGTACTTC. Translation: CASSVPGQGYEQYF.

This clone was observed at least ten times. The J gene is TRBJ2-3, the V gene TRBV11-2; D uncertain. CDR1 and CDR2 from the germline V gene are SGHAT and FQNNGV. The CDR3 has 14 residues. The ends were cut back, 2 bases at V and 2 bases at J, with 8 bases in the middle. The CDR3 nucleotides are TGTGCCAGCAGCTTAAAGGGTCCCACAGATACGCAGTATTTT. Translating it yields CASSLKGPTDTQYF.

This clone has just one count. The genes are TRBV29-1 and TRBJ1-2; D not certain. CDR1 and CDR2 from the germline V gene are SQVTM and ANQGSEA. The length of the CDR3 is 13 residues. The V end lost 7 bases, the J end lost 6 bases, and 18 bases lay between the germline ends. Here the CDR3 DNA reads TGCAGCGCAGACCGCGGTGGGCAGAATGGCTACACCTTC. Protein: CSADRGGQNGYTF.

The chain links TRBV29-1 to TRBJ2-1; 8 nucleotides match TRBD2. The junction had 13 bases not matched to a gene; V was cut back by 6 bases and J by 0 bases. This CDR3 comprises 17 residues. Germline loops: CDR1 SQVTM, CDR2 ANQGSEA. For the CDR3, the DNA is TGCAGCGTGGACGACGGGAGGGCTACGCACTCCTACAATGAGCAGTTCTTC. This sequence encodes CSVDDGRATHSYNEQFF.

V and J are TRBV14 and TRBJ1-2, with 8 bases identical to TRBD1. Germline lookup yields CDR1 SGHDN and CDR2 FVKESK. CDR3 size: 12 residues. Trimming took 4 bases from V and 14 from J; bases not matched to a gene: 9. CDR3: CASSPGTGPNTF. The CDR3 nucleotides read TGTGCCAGCAGCCCGGGGACAGGACCGAATACCTTC.

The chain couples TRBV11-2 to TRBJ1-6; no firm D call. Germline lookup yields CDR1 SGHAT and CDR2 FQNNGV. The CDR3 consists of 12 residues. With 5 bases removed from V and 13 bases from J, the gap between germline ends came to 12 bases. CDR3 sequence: CASSLNAGPLHF. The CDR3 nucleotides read TGTGCCAGCAGCCTAAACGCCGGGCCCCTCCACTTT.

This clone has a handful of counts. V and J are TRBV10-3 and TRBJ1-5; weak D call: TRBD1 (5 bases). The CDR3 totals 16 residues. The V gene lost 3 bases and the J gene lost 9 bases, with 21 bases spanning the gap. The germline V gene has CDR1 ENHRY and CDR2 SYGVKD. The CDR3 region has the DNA TGTGCCATCAGTGATATGGGTGCCGGGACTGCTTGGCCCCAGCATTTT. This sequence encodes CAISDMGAGTAWPQHF.